This T cell receptor (beta chain) was identified during a study of blood T cell repertoires in COVID-19. Study background: The study drew acute and convalescent COVID-19 samples from the United States, Italy and Spain. T cells, B-cell-depleted T cells, or PBMCs supplied cDNA or gDNA.

This CDR3 has 16 residues. J lost 4 bases, V lost 2 bases, and 10 bases had no gene match. In the study's own analysis: The assay estimated nucleated cells by amplifying reference gene primers. Profiling relied on immunoSEQ multiplex PCR, and the TCRdb table lists in-frame clones only, not all of them. The V and J calls and clone size are taken from that table; D and trimming were inferred from the DNA. The repertoire holds 110,000 to 150,000 clones, with approximately 80% as singletons. This clonotype originated in a woman in her sixties with acute or convalescent COVID-19. The V call is TRBV5-7, the J call TRBJ2-7; 9 bases agree with TRBD2. TRBV5-7 belongs to the ORF category, with a function that is uncertain. The sequencing input was peripheral blood. CDR3 coding DNA: TGTGCCAGCAGCTTTGGCCTAGCGGGGATTAATTACGAGCAGTACTTC. Its translation is CASSFGLAGINYEQYF.